These 2 T cell receptor beta chains were all obtained from the same sample, sequenced in a study of regulatory dendritic cells for organ transplantation. Clones were read by immunoSEQ multiplex PCR, and TCRdb kept only the in-frame ones, dropping some. The sample lists 30,000 to 40,000 clones; roughly nine tenths were seen once. The material sequenced was naive CD4+ T cells from blood. Indicated subset: CD45RA+ naive T cells. These receptors were obtained from a human donor in good health.

The genes are TRBV9 and TRBJ2-2; D call uncertain. V was clipped by 3 bases and J by 8 bases, with 11 bases between them. The CDR3 is made up of 13 amino acids. Germline CDR1 is SGDLS and CDR2 is YYNGEE. The CDR3: CASSATVGGELFF. The CDR3 DNA sequence: TGTGCCAGCAGCGCAACCGTAGGAGGGGAGCTGTTTTTT.

The chain couples TRBV27 to TRBJ2-5, with no clear D. The length of the CDR3 is 14 residues. V was clipped by 3 bases and J by 2 bases, with 10 bases between them. From germline, CDR1 is MNHEY and CDR2 SMNVEV (reference sequence). Here the CDR3 reads CASSFAGTQETQYF. CDR3 sequence (DNA): TGTGCCAGCAGTTTCGCAGGAACTCAAGAGACCCAGTACTTC.